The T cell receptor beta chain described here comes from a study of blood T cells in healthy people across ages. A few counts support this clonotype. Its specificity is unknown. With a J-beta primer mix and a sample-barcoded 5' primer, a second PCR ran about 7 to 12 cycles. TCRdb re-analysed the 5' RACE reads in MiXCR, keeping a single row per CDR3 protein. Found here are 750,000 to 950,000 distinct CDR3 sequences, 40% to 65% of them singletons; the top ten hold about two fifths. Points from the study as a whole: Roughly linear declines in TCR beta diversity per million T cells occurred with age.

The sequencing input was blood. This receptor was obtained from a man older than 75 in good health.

DNA for the CDR3: TGTGCCAGCAGCCCACCAATGACAGGGTTGGCGGATACGCAGTATTTT. Translating gives CASSPPMTGLADTQYF. The gene calls are TRBV7-8 and TRBJ2-3, with 7 bases identical to TRBD1. CDR3 length equals 16 residues. The V and J ends lost 5 bases and 6 bases, in that order; junction bases with no gene match: 14. Germline CDR1 SGHVS, CDR2 FQNEAQ.